The clone carrying this TCR beta chain was picked up a small number of times. This sample is part of a study of blood T cell repertoires in COVID-19. Looking at the study overall: Researchers got acute and convalescent COVID-19 samples from the United States, Italy and Spain. Sample material is recorded as cDNA or gDNA derived from T cells, B-cell-depleted T cells, or PBMCs.

The data were produced by immunoSEQ multiplex PCR, yet TCRdb's version contains in-frame clones alone and is incomplete. The repertoire holds about 250,000 clones, with around nine tenths as singletons. The CDR3 runs to 17 residues. Germline trimming cut 0 bases from V and 9 bases from J; bases unmatched to any gene: 14. Germline values: CDR1 SGDLS, CDR2 YYNGEE. J is TRBJ2-1 and V is TRBV9; 8 bases match TRBD1. Source material: peripheral blood. This TCR came from a woman aged 55-75 years who had recovered from COVID-19. The CDR3 DNA reads TGTGCCAGCAGCGTAGCCATTGGCAGGGGGCATTATGGTGAGCAGTTCTTC. This translates into CASSVAIGRGHYGEQFF.